The next 3 T cell receptor beta chains were all read from a single sample in a study of T cells in Graves' hyperthyroidism and ophthalmopathy. Researchers amplified the TCR beta CDR3 regions from RNA transcripts. The study used the HTBI primer set for a first-round RT-PCR of the TCR CDR3. MiXCR was run by TCRdb on the multiplex PCR reads, yielding one entry per CDR3 protein. The profile shows around 340,000 distinct CDR3 sequences, around a sixth of them singletons. Sequenced input: blood. These receptors all stem from a woman aged 45 to 65 with Graves' hyperthyroidism.

This clonotype was detected many times. V is TRBV7-8 and J is TRBJ1-4; D call uncertain. This CDR3 has 16 amino acids. Germline CDR1 is SGHVS and CDR2 is FQNEAQ. Between the trimmed V and J ends, which lost 3 bases and 7 bases, there was a span of 18 bases. The DNA for the CDR3 is TGTGCCAGCAGCTTCAATCCGGGCCCAAGAAGTGAAAAACTGTTTTTT. Translation: CASSFNPGPRSEKLFF. Supplemented by reference TRBV7-8 and TRBJ1-4, the full variable domain reads GAGVSQSPRYKVAKRGQDVALRCDPISGHVSLFWYQQALGQGPEFLTYFQNEAQLDKSGLPSDRFFAERPEGSVSTLKIQRTQQEDSAVYLCASSFNPGPRSEKLFFGSGTQLSVL.

This clonotype has only a few counts. The chain carries TRBV20-1 and TRBJ2-1; D not resolved. This CDR3 region has 16 residues. Germline CDR1 is DFQATT and CDR2 is SNEGSKA (reference sequence). Between the trimmed V and J ends, which lost 6 bases and 0 bases, there was a span of 18 bases. For the CDR3, the DNA is TGCAGTGCGCCAGATCTAGGTTCGAGCTCCTACAATGAGCAGTTCTTC. Its protein is CSAPDLGSSSYNEQFF.

The chain recombines TRBV11-1 with TRBJ2-7, with D perhaps assigned TRBD1 or TRBD2 (5 bases each). Per the germline V gene, CDR1 is SGHAT and CDR2 is FQDESV (reference sequence). Trimming cost V 6 bases and J 4 bases, with 22 bases left between them. This CDR3 spans 16 amino acids. The CDR3 loop reads CASRSPGDPKGYEQYF. In DNA, the CDR3 is TGTGCCAGCAGGTCCCCCGGGGACCCCAAGGGGTACGAGCAGTACTTC.